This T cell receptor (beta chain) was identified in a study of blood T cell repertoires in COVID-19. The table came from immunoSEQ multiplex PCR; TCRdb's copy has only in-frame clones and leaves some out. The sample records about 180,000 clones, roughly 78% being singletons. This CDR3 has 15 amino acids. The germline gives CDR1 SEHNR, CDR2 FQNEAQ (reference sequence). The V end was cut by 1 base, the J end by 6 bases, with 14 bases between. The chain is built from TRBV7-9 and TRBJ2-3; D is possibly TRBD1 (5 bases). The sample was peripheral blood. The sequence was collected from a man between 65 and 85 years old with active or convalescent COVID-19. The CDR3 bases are TGTGCCAGCAGCTTAGTTTCGGGCGCAGGGGATACGCAGTATTTT. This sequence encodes CASSLVSGAGDTQYF.